The 6 T cell receptor beta chains reported below all come from one sample, sequenced in a study of Ad26.COV2.S vaccination and SARS-CoV-2 variants. The method was immunoSEQ multiplex PCR; TCRdb's version includes in-frame clones alone and lacks a portion of them. The sample has about 350,000 clones, about 90% seen once. The sequences come from peripheral blood, collected after recovery from COVID-19. Receptor source: a human donor who had recovered from COVID-19.

This chain connects TRBV5-8 to TRBJ2-1, with D hard to call. The V end was cut by 4 bases, the J end by 8 bases, with 10 bases between. Germline CDR1 SGHTS, CDR2 YDEGEE. This CDR3 has 12 residues. CDR3 sequence reads: CASSPGGDEQFF. The CDR3 coding sequence is TGTGCCAGCAGCCCTGGTGGGGATGAGCAGTTCTTC.

The chain combines TRBV6-5 with TRBJ2-5; the match to TRBD1 covers 12 bases. Per germline, CDR1 MNHEY and CDR2 SVGAGI. V was pared by 7 bases and J by 4 bases, with 4 bases of the junction left unmatched. This CDR3 contains 14 residues. CDR3 nucleotide sequence: TGTGCCAGCATCCGGGACAGGGGGCGAGAGACCCAGTACTTC. This codes for CASIRDRGRETQYF.

The genes are TRBV7-2 and TRBJ2-1, with 7 positions matching TRBD2. CDR1 and CDR2 from the germline V gene are SGHTA and FQGNSA. With V trimmed by 4 bases and J by 7 bases, 7 bases remained unmatched. This CDR3 spans 14 amino acids. This CDR3 is CASSSLGGRNEQFF. Here the CDR3 DNA reads TGTGCCAGCAGCTCCCTGGGGGGGAGGAATGAGCAGTTCTTC.

The genes are TRBV10-1 and TRBJ2-2, with D possibly matching TRBD1 (6 bases). V lost 7 bases, J lost 6 bases, and 15 bases lay in between. Per germline, CDR1 WNHNN and CDR2 SYGVQD (reference sequence). The CDR3 runs 14 residues. CDR3 in DNA: TGCGCCAGCATCCCATCACAGGGATCCGGGGAGCTGTTTTTT. Its protein is CASIPSQGSGELFF.

The V call is TRBV29-1, the J call TRBJ1-2; D unresolved. Germline V CDR1 and CDR2: SQVTM, ANQGSEA. Trimming removed 4 bases from V and 9 bases from J, with 12 bases in between. The CDR3 runs to 11 residues. This CDR3 reads CSVAGVGSYTF. The CDR3 DNA sequence: TGCAGCGTTGCCGGGGTCGGGAGCTACACCTTC.

This clone was counted a single time. The chain joins TRBV6-5 to TRBJ1-4, with a weak D call TRBD1 (6 bases). Trimming pared 4 bases from V and 8 bases from J, leaving 14 bases between. CDR1 is MNHEY and CDR2 is SVGAGI in the germline V gene. This CDR3 has 14 residues. The DNA for the CDR3 is TGTGCCAGCAGTTCGGACAGCCCACCGGAAAAACTGTTTTTT. Translated: CASSSDSPPEKLFF.